This TCR beta chain was observed in a study of CD8+ T cells in alopecia areata. Documented treatment: oral pan-JAK inhibitor, 5-10 mg twice daily. Extracted RNA was reverse transcribed into cDNA, the sequencing template. Data came from immunoSEQ multiplex PCR; TCRdb stores just in-frame clones and leaves some out. The sample lists about 260,000 clones, 60% seen once, with more than 0.85% in the top ten. The CDR3 runs 15 residues. The germline V gene has CDR1 GTSNPN and CDR2 SVGIG (reference sequence). V lost 0 bases, J lost 4 bases, and 8 bases stayed unmatched. The sequenced sample was CD4+ T cells sorted from blood, obtained at approximately week 52, from a patient treated with tofacitinib. The chain has TRBV30 and TRBJ1-2; 7 positions agree with TRBD1. The receptor comes from a human donor with alopecia areata. Written as DNA, the CDR3 is TGTGCCTGGAGTGTACCAGAGACAGGGCCCTATGGCTACACCTTC. It is translated as CAWSVPETGPYGYTF.